This passage covers 17 T cell receptor beta chains from one sample sequenced in a study of cytomegalovirus exposure and HLA in healthy donors. The PCR employed 60 Vbeta primers together with 13 Jbeta primers. TCRdb keeps only in-frame clones here, not all; method: immunoSEQ multiplex PCR. The sample holds about 140,000 clones, about 81% seen once. Sequenced sample: PBMCs. These receptors were obtained from a woman between 45 and 65 years old in good health and CMV-seropositive.

This sequence joins TRBV10-3 and TRBJ1-1, with D unresolved. Trimming left V 4 bases short and J 0 bases short, with 9 bases between. The CDR3 loop spans 14 amino acids. The germline CDR1 and CDR2 sequences are ENHRY and SYGVKD. DNA of the CDR3: TGTGCCATCAGTGCCTCTCAGGTGAACACTGAAGCTTTCTTT. Amino acid sequence: CAISASQVNTEAFF.

The chain has TRBV6-1 and TRBJ1-6; D is unresolved. V was pared by 3 bases and J by 5 bases, with 8 bases between. CDR3 length equals 14 residues. Germline V gene lookup returns CDR1 MNHNS and CDR2 SASEGT. The CDR3 is CASSESGNNSPLHF. CDR3 in DNA: TGTGCCAGCAGTGAGTCAGGAAATAATTCACCCCTCCACTTT.

This clone was recorded many times. The chain is built from TRBV28 and TRBJ1-1, with 8 bases aligning to TRBD1. The CDR3 is made up of 18 amino acids. Per germline, CDR1 MDHEN and CDR2 SYDVKM. The V and J ends lost 2 bases and 3 bases, in that order; junction bases with no gene match: 14. The CDR3 DNA reads as TGTGCCAGCAGTTTACCCAGGGGGCGAGGTTTTCGTTACACTGAAGCTTTCTTT. This gives the protein CASSLPRGRGFRYTEAFF.

V is TRBV11-2 and J is TRBJ1-6; tentative D call: TRBD1 (6 bases). The CDR3 consists of 16 residues. Germline V lookup: CDR1 SGHAT, CDR2 FQNNGV. Trimming left V 5 bases short and J 4 bases short, with 15 bases between. Written as DNA, the CDR3 is TGTGCCAGCAGCCGTCTTGGACAGAATTATAATTCACCCCTCCACTTT. This encodes CASSRLGQNYNSPLHF.

This rearrangement joins TRBV6-5 to TRBJ1-5; 7 bases line up with TRBD1. V trimming: 6 bases; J trimming: 7 bases; junction bases outside the gene matches: 9. The CDR3 loop spans 14 amino acids. Germline CDR1 is MNHEY and CDR2 is SVGAGI. The CDR3 nucleotides read TGTGCCAGCAGCCTGACAGGGAATGAACAGCCCCAGCATTTT. Residues: CASSLTGNEQPQHF.

This chain joins TRBV7-2 and TRBJ2-1, with 11 bases matching TRBD2. J was trimmed by 9 bases and V by 5 bases; bases with no gene match: 12. The CDR3 is 16 amino acids. The germline CDR1 and CDR2 sequences are SGHTA and FQGNSA. CDR3 DNA: TGTGCCAGCAGCCCAAATAGCGGGGGGGTAGGTCTTGAGCAGTTCTTC. Residues: CASSPNSGGVGLEQFF. The full variable domain, in which reference TRBV7-2 and TRBJ2-1 provide the parts outside the CDR3, is GAGVSQSPSNKVTEKGKDVELRCDPISGHTALYWYRQSLGQGLEFLIYFQGNSAPDKSGLPSDRFSAERTGGSVSTLTIQRTQQEDSAVYLCASSPNSGGVGLEQFFGPGTRLTVL.

The chain uses TRBV18 and TRBJ1-1; maybe TRBD1 (6 bases). Germline CDR1 is KGHSH and CDR2 is LQKENI. V was trimmed by 3 bases and J by 5 bases, leaving 10 bases between them. The CDR3 contains 13 residues. The CDR3 sequence is CASSPIGQTEAFF. CDR3 DNA sequence: TGTGCCAGCTCACCTATCGGACAGACTGAAGCTTTCTTT.

This chain links TRBV27 with TRBJ2-5; perhaps TRBD2 as D (6 bases). Germline CDR1 is MNHEY and CDR2 is SMNVEV (reference sequence). The V gene lost 4 bases and the J gene lost 4 bases, with 10 bases spanning the gap. The CDR3 contains 13 residues. CDR3 DNA: TGTGCCAGCAGTTGGATGGGGGGAGAGACCCAGTACTTC. It is translated as CASSWMGGETQYF.

The genes are TRBV18 and TRBJ2-1; 8 positions match TRBD1. The CDR3 has 14 amino acids. Germline CDR1 reads KGHSH; CDR2 reads LQKENI. V dropped 6 bases and J dropped 5; count of bases not matched to a gene: 6. CDR3 DNA: TGTGCCAGCTCGGTACTGGGACAGGACAATGAGCAGTTCTTC. As protein: CASSVLGQDNEQFF. Combining the CDR3 with reference TRBV18 and TRBJ2-1 gives the whole variable domain NAGVMQNPRHLVRRRGQEARLRCSPMKGHSHVYWYRQLPEEGLKFMVYLQKENIIDESGMPKERFSAEFPKEGPSILRIQQVVRGDSAAYFCASSVLGQDNEQFFGPGTRLTVL.

The genes are TRBV18 and TRBJ2-4; TRBD2 is a possible D gene (5 bases). Trimming took off 2 bases at V and 1 base at J, with 12 bases between the two ends. The CDR3 totals 16 residues. Germline CDR1 is KGHSH and CDR2 is LQKENI. The CDR3 is CASSPGSPVAKNIQYF. Written as DNA, the CDR3 is TGTGCCAGCTCACCAGGGAGCCCAGTGGCCAAAAACATTCAGTACTTC.

A word on this clone: The DNA is left out, because the CDR3 cannot be placed on it with certainty; the CDR3 is given as TCRdb lists it. V and J are TRBV21-1 and TRBJ1-3; the D call of TRBD1 is as the table states it, not checked on the DNA. TRBV21-1 is a documented pseudogene. The CDR3 has 21 amino acids, counting both end residues. The chain's CDR3 is CASSKAAPGQGRFGTGNTIYF.

The V gene is TRBV4-2, the J gene TRBJ1-1, with unresolved D. Germline V gives CDR1 LGHNA, CDR2 YNFKEQ. The CDR3 loop spans 15 amino acids. Trimming removed 0 bases at V and 1 base at J, with 9 bases between. CDR3 loop: CASSQDENRNTEAFF. CDR3 DNA: TGTGCCAGCAGCCAAGATGAAAACAGGAACACTGAAGCTTTCTTT.

V is TRBV10-1 and J is TRBJ2-1; unclear D gene. The CDR3 sequence is 15 residues long. Germline V gene lookup returns CDR1 WNHNN and CDR2 SYGVQD (reference sequence). The V end lost 0 bases, the J end lost 1 base, and 7 bases lay between the germline ends. CDR3 in amino acids: CASSESRLSYNEQFF. In nucleotides, the CDR3 is TGCGCCAGCAGTGAGTCGAGGCTGTCCTACAATGAGCAGTTCTTC.

CDR3 loop: CASSLKTGTITGELFF. The DNA for the CDR3 is TGTGCCAGCAGCCTGAAGACAGGGACCATCACCGGGGAGCTGTTTTTT. The chain employs TRBV5-4 and TRBJ2-2; 7 nucleotides match TRBD1. Losses at the gene ends were 4 bases for V and 4 bases for J; bases not matched to a gene: 10. CDR3 length: 16 residues. The germline V gene encodes CDR1 SGHNT and CDR2 YYREEE (reference sequence).

This clone was detected once. One end of the junction fails to match germline, which may point to a read error. The CDR3 DNA reads TGTTCCAGCAGCCCGACTAGCGGGAGAACGAGCACAGATACGCAGTATTTT. As protein: CSSSPTSGRTSTDTQYF. The V call is TRBV7-9, the J call TRBJ2-3; 12 bases match TRBD2. The CDR3 is 17 residues long. Per germline, CDR1 SEHNR and CDR2 FQNEAQ (reference sequence).

This chain links TRBV5-1 with TRBJ2-7; tentative D call: TRBD1 (5 bases). Trimming left V 0 bases short and J 1 base short, with 8 bases between. Germline values: CDR1 SGHRS, CDR2 YFSETQ. CDR3 size: 14 residues. The CDR3 loop is CASSLVGPSYEQYF. The CDR3 nucleotides read TGCGCCAGCAGCTTGGTGGGGCCTTCCTACGAGCAGTACTTC.

The chain employs TRBV7-2 and TRBJ2-5; tentatively, D is TRBD2 (7 bases). CDR1 SGHTA and CDR2 FQGNSA come from the germline V gene. The ends were cut back, 2 bases at V and 1 base at J, with 14 bases in the middle. The length of the CDR3 is 16 residues. The CDR3 is CASSLWGGGLQETQYF. The CDR3, as DNA: TGTGCCAGCAGCTTATGGGGCGGGGGCCTCCAAGAGACCCAGTACTTC.